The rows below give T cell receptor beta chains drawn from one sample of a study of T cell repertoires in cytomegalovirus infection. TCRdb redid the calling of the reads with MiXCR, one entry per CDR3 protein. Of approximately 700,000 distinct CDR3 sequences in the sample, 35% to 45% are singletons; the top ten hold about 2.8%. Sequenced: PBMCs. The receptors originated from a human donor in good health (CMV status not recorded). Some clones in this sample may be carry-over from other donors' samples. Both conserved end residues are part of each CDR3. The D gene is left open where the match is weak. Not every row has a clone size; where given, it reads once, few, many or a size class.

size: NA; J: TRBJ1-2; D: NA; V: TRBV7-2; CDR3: CASSPRQTNYGYTF; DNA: TGTGCCAGCAGCCCCAGACAGACGAACTATGGCTACACCTTC
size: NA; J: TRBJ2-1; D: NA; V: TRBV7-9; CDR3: CASTTVGGSEQFF; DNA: TGTGCCAGCACCACAGTGGGGGGAAGTGAGCAGTTCTTC
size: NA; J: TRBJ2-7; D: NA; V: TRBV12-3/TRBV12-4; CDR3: CASSSRGGPYAHSYEQYF; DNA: TGTGCCAGCAGTTCGAGGGGCGGACCTTACGCCCACTCCTACGAGCAGTACTTC
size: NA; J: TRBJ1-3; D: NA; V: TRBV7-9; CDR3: CASSNPITGNSGNTIYF; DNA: TGTGCCAGCAGCAATCCAATCACAGGAAATTCTGGAAACACCATATATTTT
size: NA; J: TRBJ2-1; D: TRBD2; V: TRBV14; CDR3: CASSTTGLEYNEQFF; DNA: TGTGCCAGCAGCACCACGGGACTAGAATACAATGAGCAGTTCTTC
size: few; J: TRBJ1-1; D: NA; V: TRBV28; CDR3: CASRPSQGSFTEAFF; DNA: TGTGCCAGCAGACCCTCACAGGGAAGTTTCACTGAAGCTTTCTTT
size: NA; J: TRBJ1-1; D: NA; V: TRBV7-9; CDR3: CSSSPGQSPSTEAFF; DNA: TGTTCCAGCAGCCCTGGACAGTCCCCTAGCACTGAAGCTTTCTTT
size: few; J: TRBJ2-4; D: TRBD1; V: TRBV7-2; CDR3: CASSRQGGDRIQYF; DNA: TGTGCCAGCTCGAGACAGGGTGGAGACCGCATTCAGTACTTC
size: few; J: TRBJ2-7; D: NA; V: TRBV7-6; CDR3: CASSVAFGRTTYEQYF; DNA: TGTGCCAGCAGCGTCGCATTTGGTCGGACCACCTACGAGCAGTACTTC
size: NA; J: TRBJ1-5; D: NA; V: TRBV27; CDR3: CASRSDSTRNNQPQHF; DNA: TGTGCCAGCAGGTCTGACAGTACGCGGAACAATCAGCCCCAGCATTTT
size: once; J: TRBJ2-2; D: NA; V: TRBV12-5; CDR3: CACGLALAVATGELFF; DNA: TGTGCTTGTGGTTTGGCCTTAGCGGTGGCTACCGGGGAGCTGTTTTTT
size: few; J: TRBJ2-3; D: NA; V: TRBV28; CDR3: CASSSQVTGPDTQYF; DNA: TGTGCCAGCAGTTCTCAAGTCACAGGGCCAGATACGCAGTATTTT
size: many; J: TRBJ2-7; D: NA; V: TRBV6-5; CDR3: CASKRGTGYTYEQYF; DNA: TGTGCCAGCAAGCGGGGCACAGGGTACACCTACGAGCAGTACTTC
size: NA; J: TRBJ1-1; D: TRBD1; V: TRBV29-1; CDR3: CSVPGQGTEAFF; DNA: TGCAGCGTCCCCGGACAGGGAACTGAAGCTTTCTTT
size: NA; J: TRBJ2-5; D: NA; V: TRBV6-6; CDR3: CASRTSDGTGTQYF; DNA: TGTGCCAGCAGGACCTCGGACGGCACAGGGACCCAGTACTTC
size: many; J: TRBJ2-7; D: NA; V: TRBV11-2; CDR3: CASSPAPGAQYF; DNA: TGTGCCAGCAGCCCAGCACCGGGAGCACAGTACTTC
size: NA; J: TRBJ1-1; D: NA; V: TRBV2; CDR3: CASSAFNVMNTEAFF; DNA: TGTGCCAGCAGTGCTTTCAACGTCATGAACACTGAAGCTTTCTTT
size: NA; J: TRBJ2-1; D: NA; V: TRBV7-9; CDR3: CASSHSETSYNEQFF; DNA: TGTGCCAGCAGCCATAGCGAAACATCCTACAATGAGCAGTTCTTC
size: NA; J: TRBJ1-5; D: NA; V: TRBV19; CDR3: CASSWGGGPQHF; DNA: TGTGCCAGTAGCTGGGGGGGGGGTCCCCAGCATTTT
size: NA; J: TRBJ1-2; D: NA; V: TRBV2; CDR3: CASSDEGPGYGYTF; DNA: TGTGCCAGCAGTGACGAGGGACCGGGCTATGGCTACACCTTC
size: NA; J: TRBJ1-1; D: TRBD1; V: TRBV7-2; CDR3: CASSKRTGGAEAFF; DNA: TGTGCCAGCAGCAAACGGACAGGGGGGGCGGAAGCTTTCTTT
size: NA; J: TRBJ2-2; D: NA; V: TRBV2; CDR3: CASSSSRTTNTGELFF; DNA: TGTGCCAGCAGTTCTAGCAGGACTACGAACACCGGGGAGCTGTTTTTT
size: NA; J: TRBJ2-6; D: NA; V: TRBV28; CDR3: CASSYWDGSGANVLTF; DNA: TGTGCCAGCAGTTATTGGGACGGCTCTGGGGCCAACGTCCTGACTTTC
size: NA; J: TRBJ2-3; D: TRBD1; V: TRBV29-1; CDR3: CSVTTGVDTQYF; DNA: TGCAGCGTGACGACAGGGGTAGATACGCAGTATTTT
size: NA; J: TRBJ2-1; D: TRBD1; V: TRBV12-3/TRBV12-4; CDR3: CASRPGQGAVHEQFF; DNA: TGTGCCAGCAGACCGGGACAGGGGGCTGTACATGAGCAGTTCTTC
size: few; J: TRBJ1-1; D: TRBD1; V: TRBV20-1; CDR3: CSEKTGKNTEAFF; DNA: TGCAGTGAGAAGACAGGGAAGAACACTGAAGCTTTCTTT
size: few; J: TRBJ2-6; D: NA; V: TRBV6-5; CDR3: CASSYTQRTSGANVLTF; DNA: TGTGCCAGCAGTTACACTCAGCGTACCTCTGGGGCCAACGTCCTGACTTTC
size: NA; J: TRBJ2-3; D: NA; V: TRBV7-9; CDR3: CASSLTGMGPDTQYF; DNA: TGTGCCAGCAGCTTAACAGGGATGGGGCCAGATACGCAGTATTTT
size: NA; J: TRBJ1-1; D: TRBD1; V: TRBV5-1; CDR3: CYSRGRTGKNTEAFF; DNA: TGCTACAGCCGCGGGAGGACAGGGAAGAACACTGAAGCTTTCTTT
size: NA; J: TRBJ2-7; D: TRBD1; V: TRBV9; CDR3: CASSPETGGSYEQYF; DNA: TGTGCCAGCAGCCCGGAGACAGGGGGGTCCTACGAGCAGTACTTC
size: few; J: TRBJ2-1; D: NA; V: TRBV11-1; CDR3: CASSSSESSYNEQLF; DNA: TGTGCCAGCAGCTCCTCGGAGAGCTCCTACAATGAGCAGCTCTTC
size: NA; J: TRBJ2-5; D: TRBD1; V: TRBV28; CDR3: CASSSPGQGGETQYF; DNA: TGTGCCAGCAGTTCGCCGGGACAGGGGGGGGAGACCCAGTACTTC
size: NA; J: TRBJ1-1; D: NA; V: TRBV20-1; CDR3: CSARGDNTEDGF; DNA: TGCAGTGCTAGAGGAGATAACACTGAAGATGGCTTT
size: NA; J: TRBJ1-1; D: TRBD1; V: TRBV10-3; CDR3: CAISSRQGARTEAFF; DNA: TGTGCCATCAGTTCCAGACAGGGGGCGCGAACTGAAGCTTTCTTT
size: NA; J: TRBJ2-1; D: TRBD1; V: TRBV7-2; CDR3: CAGSFNRGNEQFF; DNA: TGTGCCGGCAGCTTTAACAGGGGTAATGAGCAGTTCTTC
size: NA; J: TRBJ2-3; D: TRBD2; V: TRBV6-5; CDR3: CASSPGLAGATDTQYF; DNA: TGTGCCAGCAGTCCCGGACTAGCGGGGGCCACAGATACGCAGTATTTT
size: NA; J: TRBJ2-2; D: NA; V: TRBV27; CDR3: CAIGANTGELFF; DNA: TGTGCCATCGGAGCGAACACCGGGGAGCTGTTTTTT
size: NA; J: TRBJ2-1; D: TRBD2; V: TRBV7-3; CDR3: CASSNGLALFF; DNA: TGTGCCAGCAGCAACGGACTAGCCCTGTTCTTC
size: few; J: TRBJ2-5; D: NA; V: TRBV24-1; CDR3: CATTEVRRTQETQYF; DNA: TGTGCCACCACTGAGGTTCGCCGAACCCAAGAGACCCAGTACTTC
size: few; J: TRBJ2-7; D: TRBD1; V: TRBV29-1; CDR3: CSVVQGAYEQYF; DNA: TGCAGCGTTGTACAGGGGGCCTACGAGCAGTACTTC
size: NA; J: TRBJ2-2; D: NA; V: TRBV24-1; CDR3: CATSGFGNTGELFF; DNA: TGTGCCACCAGTGGGTTTGGAAACACCGGGGAGCTGTTTTTT
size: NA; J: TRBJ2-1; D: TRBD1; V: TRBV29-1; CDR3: CSAEPDRGNEQFF; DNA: TGCAGCGCTGAACCGGACAGGGGCAATGAGCAGTTCTTC
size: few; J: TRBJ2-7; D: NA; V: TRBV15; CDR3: CATSSPGRPIYEQYF; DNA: TGTGCCACCAGCAGCCCTGGACGGCCTATCTACGAGCAGTACTTC
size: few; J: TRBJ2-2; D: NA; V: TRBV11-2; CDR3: CASSEETRWGNTGELFF; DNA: TGTGCCAGCAGCGAAGAGACCCGGTGGGGGAACACCGGGGAGCTGTTTTTT
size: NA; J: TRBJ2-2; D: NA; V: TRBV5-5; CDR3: CASSLREGELFF; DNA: TGTGCCAGCAGCTTGAGGGAGGGGGAGCTGTTTTTT
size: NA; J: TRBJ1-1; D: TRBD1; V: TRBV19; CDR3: CASRNRGRIEAFF; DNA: TGTGCCAGCCGAAACAGGGGGCGAATTGAAGCTTTCTTT
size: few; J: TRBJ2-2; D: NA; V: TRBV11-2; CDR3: CASSLGTRNTGELFF; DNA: TGTGCCAGCAGCTTAGGGACAAGAAACACCGGGGAGCTGTTTTTT
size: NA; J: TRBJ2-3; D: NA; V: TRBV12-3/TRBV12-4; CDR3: CASSLFSGKTDTQYF; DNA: TGTGCCAGCAGTTTATTTTCGGGGAAGACAGATACGCAGTATTTT